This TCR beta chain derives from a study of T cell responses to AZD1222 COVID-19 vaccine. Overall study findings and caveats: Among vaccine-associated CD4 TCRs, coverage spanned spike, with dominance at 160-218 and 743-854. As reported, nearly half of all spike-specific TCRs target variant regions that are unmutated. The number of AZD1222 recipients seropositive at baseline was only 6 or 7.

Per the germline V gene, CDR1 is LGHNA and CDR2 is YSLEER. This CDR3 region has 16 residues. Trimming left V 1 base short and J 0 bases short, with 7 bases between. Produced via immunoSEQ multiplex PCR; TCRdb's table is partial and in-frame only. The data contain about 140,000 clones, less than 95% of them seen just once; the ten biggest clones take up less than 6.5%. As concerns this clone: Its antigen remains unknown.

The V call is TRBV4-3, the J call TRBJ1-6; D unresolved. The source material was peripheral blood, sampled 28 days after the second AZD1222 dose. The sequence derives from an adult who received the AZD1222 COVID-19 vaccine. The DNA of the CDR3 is TGCGCCAGCAGCCAAGTTCTAAGCTCCTATAATTCACCCCTCCACTTT. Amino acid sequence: CASSQVLSSYNSPLHF.